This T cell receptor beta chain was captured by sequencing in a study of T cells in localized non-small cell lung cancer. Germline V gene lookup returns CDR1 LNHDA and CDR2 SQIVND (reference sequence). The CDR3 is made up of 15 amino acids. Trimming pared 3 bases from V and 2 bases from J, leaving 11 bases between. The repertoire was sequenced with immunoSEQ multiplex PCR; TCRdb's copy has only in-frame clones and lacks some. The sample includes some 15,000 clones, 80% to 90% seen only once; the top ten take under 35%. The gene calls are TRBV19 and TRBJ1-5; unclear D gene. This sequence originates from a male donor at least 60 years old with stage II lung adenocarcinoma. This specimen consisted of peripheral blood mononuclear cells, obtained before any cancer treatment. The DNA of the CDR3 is TGTGCCAGTAGTATCCGGGCAGTACGCAATCAGCCCCAGCATTTT. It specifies CASSIRAVRNQPQHF.